One TCR beta chain is described in this entry. The data were obtained in a study of blood T cell repertoires in COVID-19. Study information: Samples representing acute and convalescent COVID-19 were sourced from the United States, Italy and Spain.

In the source study's methods: Nucleated cell counts were estimated from reference gene primer amplification. Only in-frame clones appear in the TCRdb table, and some are missing; sequencing was by immunoSEQ multiplex PCR. The V and J calls and clone size are taken from that table; D and trimming were inferred from the DNA. The sample has approximately 300,000 clones, under 90% seen once; the top ten hold about 9.4%. Germline values: CDR1 SGHDT, CDR2 YYEEEE. V trimming: 4 bases; J trimming: 6 bases; junction bases outside the gene matches: 2. This CDR3 has 13 residues. Living in 24 US areas, the participants were between roughly 18 and 89 years of age.

This chain uses TRBV5-6 with TRBJ2-7; TRBD2 matches 12 bases. The TCR was taken from a woman aged 18 to 35 who had recovered from COVID-19. The sample was PBMCs or T cells enriched from blood (not recorded which). The CDR3 is CASSTGLAGEQYF. The CDR3 DNA sequence: TGTGCCAGCAGCACGGGACTAGCGGGCGAGCAGTACTTC.